In its sample, the clone carrying this TCR beta chain was seen a few times. Its target is unknown. The data derive from a study of beta chain features in type 1 diabetes. On the study more broadly: Age, gender and cell yields were similar between patients and healthy donors.

Trimming removed 2 bases at V and 5 bases at J, with 16 bases between. The germline CDR1 and CDR2 sequences are SGHVS and FQNEAQ. The CDR3 totals 15 residues. Study-wide results and limits: In these data, an HLA type influence on TCRB rearrangement remained unresolved. Lower insertion and higher deletion counts appeared at VDJ junctions in type 1 diabetes patients.

Expressed TCRB transcripts got sequenced, as all isolated RNA was reverse transcribed. The method was immunoSEQ multiplex PCR; TCRdb's version includes in-frame clones alone and lacks a portion of them. The table lists over 700,000 clones, about a sixth of them singletons. V and J are TRBV7-8 and TRBJ2-7; weak D call: TRBD2 (5 bases). This TCR was recovered from a young woman in good health. Source material: naive CD4+ T cells from blood. Here the CDR3 reads CASSLRGYALHEQYF. In DNA form, the CDR3 reads TGTGCCAGCAGCTTAAGAGGGTATGCCCTCCACGAGCAGTACTTC.